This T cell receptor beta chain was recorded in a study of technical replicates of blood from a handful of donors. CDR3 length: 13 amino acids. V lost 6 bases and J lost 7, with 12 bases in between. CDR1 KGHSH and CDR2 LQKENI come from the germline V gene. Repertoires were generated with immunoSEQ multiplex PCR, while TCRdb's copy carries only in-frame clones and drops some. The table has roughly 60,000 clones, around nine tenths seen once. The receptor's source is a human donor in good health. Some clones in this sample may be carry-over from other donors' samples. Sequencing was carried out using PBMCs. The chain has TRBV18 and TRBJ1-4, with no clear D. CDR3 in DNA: TGTGCCAGCTCCCAGGATGGAGGTGAAAAACTGTTTTTT. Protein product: CASSQDGGEKLFF.